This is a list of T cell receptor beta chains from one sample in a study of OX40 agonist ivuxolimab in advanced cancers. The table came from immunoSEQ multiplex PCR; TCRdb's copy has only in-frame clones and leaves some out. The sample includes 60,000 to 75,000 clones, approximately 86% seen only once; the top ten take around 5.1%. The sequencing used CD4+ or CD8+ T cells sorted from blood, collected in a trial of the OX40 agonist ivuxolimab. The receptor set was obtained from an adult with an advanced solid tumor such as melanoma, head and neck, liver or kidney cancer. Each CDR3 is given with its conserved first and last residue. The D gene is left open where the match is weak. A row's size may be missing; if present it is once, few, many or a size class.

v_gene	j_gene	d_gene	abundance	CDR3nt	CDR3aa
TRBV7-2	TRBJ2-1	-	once	TGTGCCAGCAGCTTAAACCCGATCGGGCTAGCCTCCTACAATGAACAGTTCTTC	CASSLNPIGLASYNEQFF
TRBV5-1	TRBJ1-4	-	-	TGCGCCAGCAGCTCCCTCCGGAACTTCCCCCAGGGTGATGAAAAACTGTTTTTT	CASSSLRNFPQGDEKLFF
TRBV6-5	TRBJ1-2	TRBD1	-	TGTGCCAGCACCACTGGGACAGGCCTCTATGGCTACACCTTC	CASTTGTGLYGYTF
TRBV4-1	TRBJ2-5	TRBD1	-	TGCGCCAGCAGCCACGGGACAGGAGAGACCCAGTACTTC	CASSHGTGETQYF
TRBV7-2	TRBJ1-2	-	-	TGTGCCAGCAGCTTAAACGGAATCTATGGCTACACCTTC	CASSLNGIYGYTF
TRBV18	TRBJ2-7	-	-	TGTGCCAGCTCACGAACGGAGGGGGGAAGCCCATTTCAGTACTTC	CASSRTEGGSPFQYF
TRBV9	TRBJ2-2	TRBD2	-	TGTGCCAGCAGCGTAGGGCTAGCGGGAGACCACGCTAACACCGGGGAGCTGTTTTTT	CASSVGLAGDHANTGELFF
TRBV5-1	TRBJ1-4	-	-	TGCGCCAGCAGCTTGACGGGTCGGACTAATGAAAAACTGTTTTTT	CASSLTGRTNEKLFF
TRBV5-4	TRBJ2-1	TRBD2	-	TGTGCCAGCAGCTTGTCTAGCGGGACCTACAATGAGCAGTTCTTC	CASSLSSGTYNEQFF
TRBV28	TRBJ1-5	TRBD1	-	TGTGCCACCATCCGGGACAGGGACAATCAGCCCCAGCATTTT	CATIRDRDNQPQHF
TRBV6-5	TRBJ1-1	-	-	TGTGCCAGCAGTTACACGGGGCTTCTAGCTTTCTTT	CASSYTGLLAFF
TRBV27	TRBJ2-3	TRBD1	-	TGTGCCAGCAGAAAAGGGACAGGGTTCACAGATACGCAGTATTTT	CASRKGTGFTDTQYF
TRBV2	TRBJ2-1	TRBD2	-	TGTGCCAGCAGTTCCCCCCCAACTAGCGGGCCAACGAATGAGCAGTTCTTC	CASSSPPTSGPTNEQFF
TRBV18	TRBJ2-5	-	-	TGTGCCAGCTCACCGGGGACCCTGAGGGAGACCCAGTACTTC	CASSPGTLRETQYF
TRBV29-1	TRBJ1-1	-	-	TGCAGCGTCAGCCCGGGAGGGAACACTGAAGCTTTCTTT	CSVSPGGNTEAFF
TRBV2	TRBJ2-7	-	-	TGTGCCAGCAGGCGGGAACAGGGGTCTATCGAGCAGTACTTC	CASRREQGSIEQYF
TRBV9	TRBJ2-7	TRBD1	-	TGTGCCAGCAGCGGGGGACAGGGAACCTACGAGCAGTACTTC	CASSGGQGTYEQYF
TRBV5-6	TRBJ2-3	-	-	TGTGCCAGCAGCTTTAACCAGGGGGGCGGCACAGATACGCAGTATTTT	CASSFNQGGGTDTQYF
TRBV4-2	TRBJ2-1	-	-	TGTGCCAGCAGCCATGAAGCTGGGAGCTCCTACAATGAGCAGTTCTTC	CASSHEAGSSYNEQFF
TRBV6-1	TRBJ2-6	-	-	TGTGCCAGCAGTGAAACCCGGGACGTCCACGTCCTGACTTTC	CASSETRDVHVLTF
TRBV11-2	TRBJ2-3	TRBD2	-	TGTGCCAGCAGCTTAGATCGTTCTAGCGGGGGATATACGCAGTATTTT	CASSLDRSSGGYTQYF
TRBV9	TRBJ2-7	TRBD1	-	TGTGCCAGCAGCCCCCGGCAGGGGGCAGCCTACGAGCAGTACTTC	CASSPRQGAAYEQYF
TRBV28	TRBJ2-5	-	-	TGTGCCAGCAGTTATACGGCGGGTCTAGGAGAGACCCAGTACTTC	CASSYTAGLGETQYF
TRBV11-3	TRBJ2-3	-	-	TGTGCCAGCAGCGTTGGAGACACAGATACGCAGTATTTT	CASSVGDTDTQYF
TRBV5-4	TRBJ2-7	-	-	TGTGCCAGCAGCTTGCCCCTGAGGGACGAGCAGTACTTC	CASSLPLRDEQYF
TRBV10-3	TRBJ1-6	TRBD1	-	TGTGCCATCAGTGAGGCGGGACAGATAAATTCACCCCTCCACTTT	CAISEAGQINSPLHF
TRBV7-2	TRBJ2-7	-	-	TGTGCCAGCACCAGCTCCTACGAGCAGTACTTC	CASTSSYEQYF
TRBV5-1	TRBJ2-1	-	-	TGCGCCAGCTACGGGGGTCCCCCCTACAATGAGCAGTTCTTC	CASYGGPPYNEQFF
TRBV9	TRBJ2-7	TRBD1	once	TGTGCCAGCAGCGTAGGGGTCGGGGACAGGGGTTCCTACGAGCAGTACTTC	CASSVGVGDRGSYEQYF
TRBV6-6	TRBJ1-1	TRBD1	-	TGTGCCAGCATCACGAGGACAGGCGAAGCTTTCTTT	CASITRTGEAFF
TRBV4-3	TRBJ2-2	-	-	TGCGCCAGCAGCCAAGTTATAGGGACGAACACCGGGGAGCTGTTTTTT	CASSQVIGTNTGELFF
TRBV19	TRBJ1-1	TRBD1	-	TGTGCCAGTAGTATTACCGGGACAGGGGGCAACACTGAAGCTTTCTTT	CASSITGTGGNTEAFF
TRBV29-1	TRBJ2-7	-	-	TGCAGCGTTGCCGGTTGGCAGACCTACGAGCAGTACTTC	CSVAGWQTYEQYF
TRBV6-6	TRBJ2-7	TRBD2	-	TGTGCCAGCAGTTACCCGCCAGGGACTAGCTCTTACGAGCAGTACTTC	CASSYPPGTSSYEQYF
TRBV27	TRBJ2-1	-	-	TGTGCCAGCAGGTCGACCTTCCAGGGGTGGGCAGAGCAGTTCTTC	CASRSTFQGWAEQFF
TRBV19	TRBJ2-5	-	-	TGTGCCAGTAGTATCAACATACAAGAGACCCAGTACTTC	CASSINIQETQYF
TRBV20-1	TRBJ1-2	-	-	TGCAGTGCTGCCCAGGATGGCTACACCTTC	CSAAQDGYTF
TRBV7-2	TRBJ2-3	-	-	TGTGCCAGCAGCCCACCCCCACGGGGGAGAGGAGCAGATACGCAGTATTTT	CASSPPPRGRGADTQYF
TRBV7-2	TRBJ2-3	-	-	TGTGCCAGCCTCCCTCGGGGCACCACAGATACGCAGTATTTT	CASLPRGTTDTQYF
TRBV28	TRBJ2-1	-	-	TGTGCCAGCAGCATAAGCACAGGGAGAATGTACAATGAGCAGTTCTTC	CASSISTGRMYNEQFF
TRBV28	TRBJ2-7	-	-	TGTGCCAGCAGTCTCCCGAAAGGGGCTAGCGAGCAGTACTTC	CASSLPKGASEQYF
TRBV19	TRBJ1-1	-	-	TGTGCCAGTAGTATTATGGGGGCCAACACTGAAGCTTTCTTT	CASSIMGANTEAFF
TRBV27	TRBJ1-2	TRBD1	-	TGTGCCAGCGGAACCGGGACAGGGACCTCTATGGGTGGCTACACCTTC	CASGTGTGTSMGGYTF
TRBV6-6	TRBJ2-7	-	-	TGTGCCAGCAGCCTACGCGGCGGCTACGAGCAGTACTTC	CASSLRGGYEQYF
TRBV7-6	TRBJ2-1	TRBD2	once	TGTGCCAGCAGCTTGGAGACTAGCACTGAGCAGTTCTTC	CASSLETSTEQFF
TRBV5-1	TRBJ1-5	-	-	TGCGCCAGCAGCCTGGGGGGGTTTGGTACCAATCAGCCCCAGCATTTT	CASSLGGFGTNQPQHF
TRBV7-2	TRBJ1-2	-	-	TGTGCCAGCAGCTTCGGTTGGCAGACGGTTGGCGGCTACACCTTC	CASSFGWQTVGGYTF
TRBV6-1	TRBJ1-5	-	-	TGTGCCAGCAGGCAGACGGGGGGAAGTGTCCAGCCCCAGCATTTT	CASRQTGGSVQPQHF
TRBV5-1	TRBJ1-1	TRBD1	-	TGCGCCAGCAGGGACTACAGGGGCGGTAACACTGAAGCTTTCTTT	CASRDYRGGNTEAFF
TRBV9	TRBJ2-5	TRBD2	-	TGTGCCAGCAGCCATCGGGGGGGAAAACAAGAGACCCAGTACTTC	CASSHRGGKQETQYF
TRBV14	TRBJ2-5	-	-	TGTGCCAGCAGCCCCTGGACTACCCAAGAGACCCAGTACTTC	CASSPWTTQETQYF
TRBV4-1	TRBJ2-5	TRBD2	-	TGCGCCAGCAGCCAGCCAGCGGGGGGGCAAGAGACCCAGTACTTC	CASSQPAGGQETQYF
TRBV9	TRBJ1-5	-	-	TGTGCCAGCAGCGTAGGACAGACTAGCAATCAGCCCCAGCATTTT	CASSVGQTSNQPQHF